Sequencing of this T cell receptor beta chain was carried out in a study of blood T cell repertoires in COVID-19. About the research overall: From the United States, Italy and Spain came samples of acute and convalescent COVID-19. Sources were T cells, B-cell-depleted T cells, or PBMCs; the material itself was cDNA or gDNA.

Per the authors' pipeline: Amplification of reference gene primers was used by the study to estimate nucleated cell counts. Some clones are missing from TCRdb's copy, which holds only in-frame ones; the method was immunoSEQ multiplex PCR. That table supplies the V and J calls and clone size; D and trimming were determined from the DNA. This table holds about 180,000 clones, 80% to 85% found once. Trimming cost V 2 bases and J 5 bases, with 15 bases left between them. The CDR3 spans 15 residues. The V gene's germline CDR1 is SGHTA and CDR2 FQGNSA. This TCR came from a man in his late teens or twenties with active or convalescent COVID-19. The source material was peripheral blood. This sequence joins TRBV7-2 and TRBJ2-5, with TRBD2 as a possible D gene (6 bases). Written as DNA, the CDR3 is TGTGCCAGCAGCTTAAACGGAGCGGGTGGGGAGACCCAGTACTTC. Translating gives CASSLNGAGGETQYF.